The subject of this entry is one T cell receptor (beta chain). The table came from immunoSEQ multiplex PCR; TCRdb's copy has only in-frame clones and leaves some out. This table has 210,000 or so clones, 70% to 90% appearing once. Everyone who took part was about 18 to 90 years old, and they came from about 23 US areas. The source of the sample is a study of blood T cell repertoires in COVID-19. Sequenced: PBMCs or T cells enriched from blood (not recorded which). This clonotype was obtained from a man aged 25-45 years who had recovered from COVID-19.

DNA for the CDR3: TGCGCCAGCAGCCCGATGACAGGGGTAGGTGAGCAGTTCTTC. Translating it yields CASSPMTGVGEQFF. The V and J genes are TRBV5-1 and TRBJ2-1; 8 bases match TRBD1. Germline V lookup: CDR1 SGHRS, CDR2 YFSETQ. V trimming: 4 bases; J trimming: 9 bases; junction bases outside the gene matches: 9. CDR3 length: 14 residues.